This T cell receptor beta chain was identified in a study of blood T cell repertoires in COVID-19. Across the study: COVID-19 samples from acute and convalescent phases originated in the United States, Italy and Spain. Nucleic acid was either cDNA or gDNA, and it came from T cells, B-cell-depleted T cells, or PBMCs.

There are a few counts of this clone. Per the original methods: Estimation of nucleated cell counts relied on the amplification of reference gene primers. Method: immunoSEQ multiplex PCR; TCRdb's copy keeps in-frame clones and lacks some. The V and J calls and clone size come from that table; D and trimming were worked out from the DNA. The sample includes over 70,000 clones, 82% seen only once; the top ten take more than 4%. Between the trimmed V and J ends, which lost 3 bases and 9 bases, there was a span of 12 bases. CDR3 size: 13 residues. The germline V gene encodes CDR1 SNHLY and CDR2 FYNNEI. The sample comprised peripheral blood. The TCR comes from a woman in her sixties or seventies with acute or convalescent COVID-19. The chain couples TRBV2 to TRBJ1-5, with D possibly being TRBD1 (5 bases). The CDR3 DNA follows: TGTGCCAGCAGTGATATGACAGAAGGGCCCCAGCATTTT. Translating it yields CASSDMTEGPQHF. The full variable domain, rest sourced from reference TRBV2 and TRBJ1-5, is EPEVTQTPSHQVTQMGQEVILRCVPISNHLYFYWYRQILGQKVEFLVSFYNNEISEKSEIFDDQFSVERPDGSNFTLKIRSTKLEDSAMYFCASSDMTEGPQHFGDGTRLSIL.